This TCR beta chain was documented in a study of shared clonotypes between healthy human individuals. In the authors' workflow: Because ImmunoSEQ provided only junction sequences with no quality scores, the filtering differed. Assay: immunoSEQ multiplex PCR; the TCRdb copy retains only in-frame clones and omits some. V and J calls plus clone size are reproduced from that table; the DNA served to infer D and trimming. The table records a few hundred thousand clones, 97% of them present only once. Overall study findings and caveats: The rarefaction results pointed to incomplete sorted-subset sequencing despite large depth.

In the case of this clone: As yet, its antigen is unknown.

The CDR3 contains 15 residues. CDR1 MGHDK and CDR2 SYGVNS come from the germline V gene. After removal of 1 base from V and 5 bases from J, the junction contained 5 bases not matched to a gene. The chain is built from TRBV25-1 and TRBJ2-3, with 8 bases that match TRBD1. The sequence derives from a woman in her twenties or thirties in good health. Sequencing was performed on naive CD4+ T cells sorted from blood. Specified subset: CD45RA+ positively selected. The CDR3 loop is CASSESWTGLDTQYF. The CDR3 DNA reads TGTGCCAGCAGTGAATCGTGGACAGGGCTAGATACGCAGTATTTT.